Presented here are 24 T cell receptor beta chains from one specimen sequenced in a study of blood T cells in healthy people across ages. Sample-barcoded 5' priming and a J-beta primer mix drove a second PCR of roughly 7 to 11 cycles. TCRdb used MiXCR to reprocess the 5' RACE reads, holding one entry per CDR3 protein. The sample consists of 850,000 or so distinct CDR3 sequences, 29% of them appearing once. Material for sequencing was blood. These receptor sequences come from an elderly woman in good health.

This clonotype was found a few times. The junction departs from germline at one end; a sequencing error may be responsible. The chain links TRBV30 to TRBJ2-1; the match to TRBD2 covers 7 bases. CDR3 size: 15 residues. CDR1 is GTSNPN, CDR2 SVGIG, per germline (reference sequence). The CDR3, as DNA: TGTGTCTGGAGTAGGGTGACTAGCCTCTACAATGAGCAGTTCTTC. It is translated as CVWSRVTSLYNEQFF. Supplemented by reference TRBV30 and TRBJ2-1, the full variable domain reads SQTIHQWPATLVQPVGSPLSLECTVEGTSNPNLYWYRQAAGRGLQLLFYSVGIGQISSEVPQNLSASRPQDRQFILSSKKLLLSDSGFYLCVWSRVTSLYNEQFFGPGTRLTVL.

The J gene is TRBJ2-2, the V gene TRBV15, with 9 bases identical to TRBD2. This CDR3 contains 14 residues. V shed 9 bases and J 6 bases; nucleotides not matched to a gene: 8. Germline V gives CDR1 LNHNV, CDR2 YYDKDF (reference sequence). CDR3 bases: TGTGCCACGCAAATTAGCGGGAGCGCCGGGGAGCTGTTTTTT. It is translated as CATQISGSAGELFF. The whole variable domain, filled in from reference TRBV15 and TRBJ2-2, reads DAMVIQNPRYQVTQFGKPVTLSCSQTLNHNVMYWYQQKSSQAPKLLFHYYDKDFNNEADTPDNFQSRRPNTSFCFLDIRSPGLGDTAMYLCATQISGSAGELFFGEGSRLTVL.

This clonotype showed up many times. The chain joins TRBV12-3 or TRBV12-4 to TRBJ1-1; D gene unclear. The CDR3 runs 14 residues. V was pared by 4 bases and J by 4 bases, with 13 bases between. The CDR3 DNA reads TGTGCCAGCAGTTCCCTGGTGGGAATCACTGAAGCTTTCTTT. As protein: CASSSLVGITEAFF.

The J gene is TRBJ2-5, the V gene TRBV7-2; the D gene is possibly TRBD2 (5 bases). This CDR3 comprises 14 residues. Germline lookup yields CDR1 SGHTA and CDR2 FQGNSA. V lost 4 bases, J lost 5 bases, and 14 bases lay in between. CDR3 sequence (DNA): TGTGCCAGCAGCTCTCCGCCAGGCGGGGAGACCCAGTACTTC. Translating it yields CASSSPPGGETQYF.

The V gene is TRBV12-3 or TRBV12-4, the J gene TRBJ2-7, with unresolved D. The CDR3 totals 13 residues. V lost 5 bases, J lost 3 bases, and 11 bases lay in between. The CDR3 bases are TGTGCCAGCAGTCGAGGAGTGGGCTACGAGCAGTACTTC. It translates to CASSRGVGYEQYF.

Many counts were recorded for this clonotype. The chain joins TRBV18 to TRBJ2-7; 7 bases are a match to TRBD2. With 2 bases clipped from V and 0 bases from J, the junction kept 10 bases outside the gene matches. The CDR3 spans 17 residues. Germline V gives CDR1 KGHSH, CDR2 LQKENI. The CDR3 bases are TGTGCCAGCTCACCATCTCTAGGGAGGGATAGCTCCTACGAGCAGTACTTC. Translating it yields CASSPSLGRDSSYEQYF.

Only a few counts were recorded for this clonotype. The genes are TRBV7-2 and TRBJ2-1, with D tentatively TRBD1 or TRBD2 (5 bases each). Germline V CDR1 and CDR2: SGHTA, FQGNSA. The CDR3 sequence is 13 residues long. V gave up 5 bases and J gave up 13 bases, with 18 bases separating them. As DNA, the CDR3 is TGTGCCAGCAGCCCCGGGACCCAAGAGACCCAGTTCTTC. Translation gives CASSPGTQETQFF.

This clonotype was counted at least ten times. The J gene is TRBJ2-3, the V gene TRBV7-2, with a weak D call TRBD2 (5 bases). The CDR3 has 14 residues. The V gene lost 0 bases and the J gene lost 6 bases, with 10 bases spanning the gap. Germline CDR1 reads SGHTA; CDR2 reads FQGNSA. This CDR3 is CASSLASWRDTQYF. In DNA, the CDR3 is TGTGCCAGCAGCTTAGCCTCCTGGAGGGATACGCAGTATTTT. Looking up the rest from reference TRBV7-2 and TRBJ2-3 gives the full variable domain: GAGVSQSPSNKVTEKGKDVELRCDPISGHTALYWYRQSLGQGLEFLIYFQGNSAPDKSGLPSDRFSAERTGGSVSTLTIQRTQQEDSAVYLCASSLASWRDTQYFGPGTRLTVL.

The DNA for the CDR3 is TGTGCCAGCAGCTCTAAGGGAGGCTCTCGGAATGAGCAGTTCTTC. Protein: CASSSKGGSRNEQFF. The chain employs TRBV5-4 and TRBJ2-1; possibly TRBD2 for D (6 bases). Deletions cut 3 bases from V and 7 bases from J, with 17 bases between. CDR3 length: 15 residues. From germline, CDR1 is SGHNT and CDR2 YYREEE (reference sequence).

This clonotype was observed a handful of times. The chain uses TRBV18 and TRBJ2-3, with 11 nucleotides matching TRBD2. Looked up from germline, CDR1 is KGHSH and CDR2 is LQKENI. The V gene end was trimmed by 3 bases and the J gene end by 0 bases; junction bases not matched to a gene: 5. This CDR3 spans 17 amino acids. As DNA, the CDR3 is TGTGCCAGCTCACCGACTAGCGGGGAGACTAGCACAGATACGCAGTATTTT. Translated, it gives CASSPTSGETSTDTQYF.

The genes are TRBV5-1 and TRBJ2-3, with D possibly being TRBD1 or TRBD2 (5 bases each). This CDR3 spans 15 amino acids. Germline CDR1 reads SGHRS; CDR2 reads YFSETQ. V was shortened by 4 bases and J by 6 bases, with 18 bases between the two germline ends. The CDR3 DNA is TGCGCCAGCAGCCGTTACGGGGCCCTCAGGGATACGCAGTATTTT. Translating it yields CASSRYGALRDTQYF.

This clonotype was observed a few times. CDR3 region: CASSPDLDRENTEAFF. The CDR3 region has the DNA TGTGCCAGCAGTCCAGATCTGGACAGGGAGAACACTGAAGCTTTCTTT. The rearrangement joins TRBV27 to TRBJ1-1; the match to TRBD1 covers 8 bases. CDR1 and CDR2 from the germline V gene are MNHEY and SMNVEV (reference sequence). This CDR3 region has 16 residues. Trimming cost V 5 bases and J 1 base; bases outside gene matches: 9.

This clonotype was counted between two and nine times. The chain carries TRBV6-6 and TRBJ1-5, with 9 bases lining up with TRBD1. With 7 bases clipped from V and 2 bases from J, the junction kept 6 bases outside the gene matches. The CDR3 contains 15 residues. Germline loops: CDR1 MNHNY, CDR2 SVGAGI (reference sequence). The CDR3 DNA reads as TGTGCCAGCAAATCACAGGGGGCCGGCAATCAGCCCCAGCATTTT. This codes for CASKSQGAGNQPQHF.

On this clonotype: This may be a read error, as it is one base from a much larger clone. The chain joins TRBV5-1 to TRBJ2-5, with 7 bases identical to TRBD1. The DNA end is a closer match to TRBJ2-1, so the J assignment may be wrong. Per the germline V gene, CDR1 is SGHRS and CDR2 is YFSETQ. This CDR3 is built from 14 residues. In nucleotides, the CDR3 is TGCGCCAGCAGCTTCTATACAGGGGCAGAGACCCAGTTCTTC. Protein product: CASSFYTGAETQFF.

CDR3 nucleotide sequence: TGTGCCAGCAGTTTAACGACAGTCTCCTACGAGCAGTACTTC. This gives the protein CASSLTTVSYEQYF. V and J are TRBV12-3 or TRBV12-4 and TRBJ2-7; D might be TRBD1 (5 bases). V was pared by 2 bases and J by 0 bases, with 8 bases between. The CDR3 loop spans 14 amino acids.

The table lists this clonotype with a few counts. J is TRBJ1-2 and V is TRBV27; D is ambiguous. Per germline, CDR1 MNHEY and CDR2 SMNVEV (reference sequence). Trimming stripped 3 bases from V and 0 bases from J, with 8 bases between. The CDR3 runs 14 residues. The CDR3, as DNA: TGTGCCAGCAGTTTTCGGGCAGCTAACTATGGCTACACCTTC. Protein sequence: CASSFRAANYGYTF.

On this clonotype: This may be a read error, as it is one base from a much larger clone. Here the CDR3 DNA reads TGCAGTGCTAGAGATTCTGACAGGGGAGGCTATGGCTACACCTTC. Residues: CSARDSDRGGYGYTF. This chain connects TRBV20-1 to TRBJ1-2, with 8 bases lining up with TRBD1. Germline V lookup: CDR1 DFQATT, CDR2 SNEGSKA (reference sequence). The CDR3 spans 15 residues. V shed 0 bases, J shed 4 bases, and the junction held 7 bases outside the gene matches.

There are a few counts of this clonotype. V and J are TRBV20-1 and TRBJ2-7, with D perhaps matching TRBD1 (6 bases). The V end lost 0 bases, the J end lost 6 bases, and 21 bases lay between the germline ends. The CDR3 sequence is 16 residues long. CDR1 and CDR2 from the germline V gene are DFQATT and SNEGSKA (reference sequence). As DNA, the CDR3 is TGCAGTGCTAGAGACTTGGGCACAACAGGGCTGGGCGAGCAGTACTTC. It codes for CSARDLGTTGLGEQYF.

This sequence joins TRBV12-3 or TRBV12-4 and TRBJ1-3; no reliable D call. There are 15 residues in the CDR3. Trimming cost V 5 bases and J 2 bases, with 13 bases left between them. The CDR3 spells CASSPLGRAGNTIYF. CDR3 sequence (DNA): TGTGCCAGCAGTCCCCTCGGGCGAGCTGGAAACACCATATATTTT.

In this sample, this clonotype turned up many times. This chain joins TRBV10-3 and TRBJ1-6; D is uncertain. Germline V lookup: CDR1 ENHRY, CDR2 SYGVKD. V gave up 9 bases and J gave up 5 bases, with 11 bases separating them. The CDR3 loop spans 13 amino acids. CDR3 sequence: CAMSFSDNSPLHF. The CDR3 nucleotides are TGTGCCATGTCGTTCAGCGATAATTCACCCCTCCACTTT.

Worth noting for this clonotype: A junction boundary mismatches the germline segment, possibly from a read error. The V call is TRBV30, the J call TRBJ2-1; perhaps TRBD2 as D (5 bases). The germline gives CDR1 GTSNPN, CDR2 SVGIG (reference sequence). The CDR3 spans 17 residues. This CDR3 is CAWSSQRTSNSDNEQFF. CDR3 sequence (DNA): TGTGCCTGGAGTTCCCAGCGGACCTCTAACTCCGACAATGAGCAGTTCTTC.

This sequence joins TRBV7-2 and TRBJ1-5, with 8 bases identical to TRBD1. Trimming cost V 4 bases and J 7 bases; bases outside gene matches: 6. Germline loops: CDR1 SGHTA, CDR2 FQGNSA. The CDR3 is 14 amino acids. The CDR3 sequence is CASSSQGAAQPQHF. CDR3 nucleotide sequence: TGTGCCAGCAGCTCGCAGGGGGCTGCCCAGCCCCAGCATTTT. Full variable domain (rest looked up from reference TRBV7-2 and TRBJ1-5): GAGVSQSPSNKVTEKGKDVELRCDPISGHTALYWYRQSLGQGLEFLIYFQGNSAPDKSGLPSDRFSAERTGGSVSTLTIQRTQQEDSAVYLCASSSQGAAQPQHFGDGTRLSIL.

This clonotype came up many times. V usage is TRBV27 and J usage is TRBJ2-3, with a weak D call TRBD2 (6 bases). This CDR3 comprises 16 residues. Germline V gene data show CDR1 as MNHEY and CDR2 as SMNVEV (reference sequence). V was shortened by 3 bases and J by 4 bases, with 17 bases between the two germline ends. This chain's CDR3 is CASSLRSGGWADTQYF. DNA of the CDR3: TGTGCCAGCAGTTTGCGTAGCGGAGGGTGGGCAGATACGCAGTATTTT.

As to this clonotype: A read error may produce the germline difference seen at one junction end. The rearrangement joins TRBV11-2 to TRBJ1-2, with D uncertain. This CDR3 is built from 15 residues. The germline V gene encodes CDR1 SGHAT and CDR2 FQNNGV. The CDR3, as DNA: TGTGCCAGCAGCCCTAGGGCAGGTGGTCAATATGTCTACACCTTC. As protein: CASSPRAGGQYVYTF.